Listed below are T cell receptor beta chains from one sample, sequenced in a study of cytomegalovirus exposure and HLA in healthy donors. Sequenced by immunoSEQ multiplex PCR; TCRdb stores in-frame clones only, minus some. The table includes about 190,000 clones, roughly 80% detected once. The source material was PBMCs. These receptors were taken from a woman aged 25 to 39 in good health and CMV-seropositive. Each CDR3 is given with its conserved first and last residue. Each record gives: clone size, D gene, V gene, J gene, CDR3 DNA, CDR3 protein. A D gene is named only where the DNA matches it firmly. Clone size appears in some rows only: once, few, many, or a class for an expanded clone.

NA,NA,TRBV15,TRBJ1-5,TGTGCCACCAGCAGAGATCGGTTTGATCAGCCCCAGCATTTT,CATSRDRFDQPQHF
NA,NA,TRBV18,TRBJ1-2,TGTGCCAGCTCACCAGAGGCCGTTGGCTACACCTTC,CASSPEAVGYTF
NA,NA,TRBV19,TRBJ1-2,TGTGCCAGTAGAGTGCCGGGAGAACCCAAACGACGTTCGGGGGGCTACACCTTC,CASRVPGEPKRRSGGYTF
few,NA,TRBV20-1,TRBJ2-5,TGCAGTGCTAGAATTCTAGAGACCCAGTACTTC,CSARILETQYF
few,TRBD2,TRBV10-3,TRBJ2-1,TGTGCCATCAGTGAGGGACTAGCAGGTGAGCAGTTCTTC,CAISEGLAGEQFF
NA,NA,TRBV30,TRBJ1-3,TGTGCCTGGAGTGTAGCTTTTGGAAACACCATATATTTT,CAWSVAFGNTIYF
NA,TRBD1,TRBV5-6,TRBJ1-6,TGTGCCAGCACCAGAGGGACAGTTGATTCACCCCTCCACTTT,CASTRGTVDSPLHF
NA,TRBD1,TRBV5-6,TRBJ2-6,TGTGCCAGCAGCTTGAGAGTGGGGACAGGGCCCTCCGTCCTGACTTTC,CASSLRVGTGPSVLTF
NA,TRBD2,TRBV19,TRBJ2-3,TGTGCCAGTAGTGCTAGCGGGGGCCCAGATACGCAGTATTTT,CASSASGGPDTQYF
NA,NA,TRBV7-7,TRBJ2-5,TGTGCCAGCAGCTTGTTCTTGACAGCACAAGAGACCCAGTACTTC,CASSLFLTAQETQYF
NA,TRBD1,TRBV11-1,TRBJ2-7,TGTGCCAGCAGCTTAATCGGGACAGGGTCTTACGAGCAGTACTTC,CASSLIGTGSYEQYF
NA,NA,TRBV27,TRBJ2-7,TGTGCCAGCAGTCCTTCCTACGGACAGAACTACGAGCAGTACTTC,CASSPSYGQNYEQYF
NA,NA,TRBV29-1,TRBJ1-4,TGCAGCGCCCGCGGACAGAGAGAATCAACTAATGAAAAACTGTTTTTT,CSARGQRESTNEKLFF
NA,NA,TRBV7-2,TRBJ2-1,TGTGCCAGCAGCTTAGCTGGGCCTTACAATGAGCAGTTCTTC,CASSLAGPYNEQFF
NA,NA,TRBV5-1,TRBJ1-4,TGCGCCAGCAGCAGTGGCAATCCGGGACAAAATGAAAAACTGTTTTTT,CASSSGNPGQNEKLFF
NA,TRBD1,TRBV5-1,TRBJ1-1,TGCGCCAGCAGCTTCATACAGGGGTCATCAACTGAAGCTTTCTTT,CASSFIQGSSTEAFF
NA,NA,TRBV28,TRBJ1-4,TGTGCCAGCAGTTTACGTGAAAAACTGTTTTTT,CASSLREKLFF
NA,NA,TRBV4-3,TRBJ2-1,TGCGCCAGCAGCCAGGAGGGGGGGCCCTCCTACAATGAGCAGTTCTTC,CASSQEGGPSYNEQFF
NA,TRBD1,TRBV7-9,TRBJ2-2,TGTGCCGGAAGATCACAGGGGGCGAACACCGGGGAGCTGTTTTTT,CAGRSQGANTGELFF
few,NA,TRBV2,TRBJ2-1,TGTGCCAGCAGTCCTACCTCATTGACAGATTCAAGGGGGAGATTAAATGAGCAGTTCTTC,CASSPTSLTDSRGRLNEQFF
NA,NA,TRBV28,TRBJ2-5,TGTGCCAGCAGCCTCTGGGGGGCAGCCGGCGGGGGCGAGACCCAGTACTTC,CASSLWGAAGGGETQYF
NA,TRBD2,TRBV6-1,TRBJ2-5,TGTGCCAGCAGACTTACTAGCGGGAGTGAGACCCAGTACTTC,CASRLTSGSETQYF
few,TRBD2,TRBV19,TRBJ2-7,TGTGCCAGTAGTATGAGGGCTAGCGGTGCCTACGAGCAGTACTTC,CASSMRASGAYEQYF
NA,NA,TRBV9,TRBJ2-3,TGTGCCAGCAGCGTCCGGAGCTACACAGATACGCAGTATTTT,CASSVRSYTDTQYF
once,TRBD1,TRBV6-1,TRBJ1-1,TGTGCCAGCAGTGAAGTTGGACAGGCCTACGAAGGAGCTTTCTTT,CASSEVGQAYEGAFF
once,TRBD1,TRBV7-9,TRBJ2-7,TGTGCCAGCAGCTTAGTGGAGACAGGGGGATACGAGCAGTACTTC,CASSLVETGGYEQYF
NA,TRBD2,TRBV5-4,TRBJ2-3,TGTGCCAGCAGCTTGAATGTTATTAGCGGGGCTGTCACAGATACGCAGTATTTT,CASSLNVISGAVTDTQYF
few,TRBD1,TRBV4-3,TRBJ1-2,TGCGCCAGCAGCCAAGGTCGGGCAGGGGGCTTGTATGGCTACACCTTC,CASSQGRAGGLYGYTF
NA,NA,TRBV27,TRBJ2-7,TGTGCCAGCAGGAGGGGAAGGGGGACCTACGAGCAGTACTTC,CASRRGRGTYEQYF
NA,TRBD2,TRBV11-2,TRBJ2-5,TGTGCCAGCAGCTTAGCCCTAGCGGGGTACCAAGAGACCCAGTACTTC,CASSLALAGYQETQYF
NA,NA,TRBV7-9,TRBJ1-4,TGTGCCAGCAGCTTAATCGGACAGAATGAAAAACTGTTTTTT,CASSLIGQNEKLFF
NA,NA,TRBV15,TRBJ2-6,TGTGCCACCAGCAGAGCAGGAACTGGGGCCAACGTCCTGACTTTC,CATSRAGTGANVLTF
NA,NA,TRBV7-9,TRBJ1-5,TGTGCCAGCAGCTTAGGTGCAGGGAACAATCAGCCCCAGCATTTT,CASSLGAGNNQPQHF
NA,TRBD1,TRBV7-2,TRBJ1-2,TGTGCCAGCAGCCCCACCGGGACAGGACGCTATGGCTACACCTTC,CASSPTGTGRYGYTF
NA,TRBD2,TRBV9,TRBJ2-7,TGTGCCAGCAGCAACCGGGACTACAGCTACGAGCAGTACTTC,CASSNRDYSYEQYF
once,NA,TRBV11-2,TRBJ2-5,TGTGCCAGCAGCTCCTTGCGTAAGCGGTTCCAAGAGACCCAGTACTTC,CASSSLRKRFQETQYF
few,NA,TRBV19,TRBJ1-2,TGTGCCAGTAATACAGTTAACTATGGCTACACCTTC,CASNTVNYGYTF
few,TRBD2,TRBV7-2,TRBJ2-7,TGTGCCAGCAGCGTAAATAGCGGGGATGTCTACGAGCAGTACTTC,CASSVNSGDVYEQYF
NA,NA,TRBV15,TRBJ1-1,TGTGCCACCAGCTTCGAGACAGTGGCTAATGAAGCTTTCTTT,CATSFETVANEAFF
NA,TRBD2,TRBV27,TRBJ2-5,TGTGCCAGCAGTTTAAGTCTGAGCGGGGGGGCCTCAGTGGAGACCCAGTACTTC,CASSLSLSGGASVETQYF
NA,NA,TRBV7-9,TRBJ2-3,TGTGCCAGCAGCTTAGCGCGCAGGGATACGCAGTATTTT,CASSLARRDTQYF
NA,NA,TRBV19,TRBJ1-5,TGTGCCAGTAGTATATTTGGCGGTGAGTCGCCCCAGCATTTT,CASSIFGGESPQHF
NA,TRBD1,TRBV25-1,TRBJ2-3,TGTGCCAGCAGTTCGGACAGGGGGCTGGCAGATACGCAGTATTTT,CASSSDRGLADTQYF
NA,NA,TRBV7-2,TRBJ2-3,TGTGCCAGCACCCTCATGACAGCTACCACAGATACGCAGTATTTT,CASTLMTATTDTQYF
NA,NA,TRBV5-6,TRBJ2-1,TGTGCCAGCAGCACGGGACTCCGTAATGAGCAGTTCTTC,CASSTGLRNEQFF
NA,NA,TRBV5-1,TRBJ2-7,TGCGCCAGCAGCCCACGAGGCTCCTACGAGCAGTACTTC,CASSPRGSYEQYF
once,NA,TRBV9,TRBJ1-2,TGTGCCAGCAGCCTCCGGACAGACCCTTCCTATGGCTACACCTTC,CASSLRTDPSYGYTF
NA,TRBD1,TRBV4-1,TRBJ1-1,TGCGCCAGCAGCCAAGAGGTTTATAGGCCGGGACAGCTGATTGGAAACACTGAAGCTTTCTTT,CASSQEVYRPGQLIGNTEAFF
NA,TRBD1,TRBV10-3,TRBJ1-1,TGTGCCATCAAATATCGGACAGGTCAGAACACTGAAGCTTTCTTT,CAIKYRTGQNTEAFF